This T cell receptor beta chain was sequenced for a study of T cell repertoires in cytomegalovirus infection. The CDR3 consists of 14 residues. From germline, CDR1 is SGHVS and CDR2 FNYEAQ. V shed 5 bases and J shed 1 base, with 11 bases lying between them. This clonotype was seen a few times. TCRdb re-analysed the reads in MiXCR, keeping a single row per CDR3 protein. This sample has hundreds of thousands of distinct CDR3 sequences, with less than 25% found just once. The sequencing input was CD8+ T cells from PBMCs. The gene calls are TRBV7-6 and TRBJ1-1; tentative D call: TRBD1 (5 bases). The sequence came from a human donor in good health (CMV status not recorded). Some clones in this sample may be carry-over from other donors' samples. CDR3 protein: CASSMDTQNTEAFF. The CDR3 DNA is TGTGCCAGCAGCATGGACACCCAGAACACTGAAGCTTTCTTT.